These 14 T cell receptor beta chains were sequenced from one sample in a study of neurological immune-mediated disorders. TCRdb called the 5' RACE reads again in MiXCR, with one record for every CDR3 protein. The data show about 30,000 distinct CDR3 sequences, with approximately 5.4% seen just once and over 2% held by the top ten. Sequencing was performed on CD4+ T cells from blood. These receptors were obtained from a woman between 50 and 59 years old in good health.

This clonotype was seen at least ten times. The chain has TRBV19 and TRBJ2-7; 9 bases agree with TRBD1. This CDR3 has 15 amino acids. The V segment lost 6 bases and the J segment 3 bases; nucleotides outside the gene matches: 9. Germline V gene sequence: CDR1 LNHDA, CDR2 SQIVND (reference sequence). CDR3 residues: CASSPTGQGGYEQYF. Written as DNA, the CDR3 is TGTGCCAGTAGCCCCACGGGACAGGGTGGCTACGAGCAGTACTTC.

The chain links TRBV10-3 to TRBJ1-1; 8 bases are shared with TRBD1. The V gene's germline CDR1 is ENHRY and CDR2 SYGVKD. V shed 5 bases, J shed 4 bases, and the junction held 6 bases outside the gene matches. This CDR3 has 14 amino acids. The CDR3 reads CAISPGGSVTEAFF. The CDR3, as DNA: TGTGCCATCAGTCCAGGGGGCTCGGTCACTGAAGCTTTCTTT.

This clonotype was seen at least ten times. V and J are TRBV11-3 and TRBJ2-3, with D possibly being TRBD2 (5 bases). V lost 1 base, J lost 2 bases, and 10 bases lay in between. The CDR3 loop spans 15 amino acids. Germline lookup yields CDR1 SGHNT and CDR2 YENEEA. CDR3 in amino acids: CASSLGLRDTDTQYF. The CDR3 DNA sequence: TGTGCCAGCAGCTTAGGACTAAGAGACACAGATACGCAGTATTTT. Drawing the rest from reference TRBV11-3 and TRBJ2-3, the complete variable domain is EAGVVQSPRYKIIEKKQPVAFWCNPISGHNTLYWYLQNLGQGPELLIRYENEEAVDDSQLPKDRFSAERLKGVDSTLKIQPAELGDSAVYLCASSLGLRDTDTQYFGPGTRLTVL.

This clonotype was observed at least ten times. The chain uses TRBV20-1 and TRBJ2-6, with D perhaps TRBD1 (5 bases). The CDR3 is 18 amino acids. V gave up 3 bases and J gave up 0 bases, with 18 bases separating them. From germline, CDR1 is DFQATT and CDR2 SNEGSKA (reference sequence). For the CDR3, the DNA is TGCAGTGCTAGGGGGTTTTTGGGAAGGGGCTCTGGGGCCAACGTCCTGACTTTC. It yields the protein CSARGFLGRGSGANVLTF.

Ten or more counts support this clonotype. The CDR3 DNA is TGTGCCAGCAGTTTTGAGGGGCAGAGCTCCTATAATTCACCCCTCCACTTT. This sequence encodes CASSFEGQSSYNSPLHF. The chain employs TRBV27 and TRBJ1-6, with a weak D call TRBD1 (5 bases). The CDR3 has 17 residues. V lost 3 bases and J 0 bases, leaving 12 bases between the germline ends. Germline lookup yields CDR1 MNHEY and CDR2 SMNVEV (reference sequence).

This clonotype has ten or more counts. The chain combines TRBV25-1 with TRBJ1-5; a weak D match, TRBD1 (6 bases). Trimming removed 1 base from V and 6 bases from J, with 10 bases in between. Per the germline V gene, CDR1 is MGHDK and CDR2 is SYGVNS. The CDR3 sequence is 14 residues long. The CDR3 nucleotides read TGTGCCAGCAGTGAATCAAACAGGGTTCAGCCCCAGCATTTT. This translates into CASSESNRVQPQHF. Filled out from reference TRBV25-1 and TRBJ1-5, the complete variable domain reads EADIYQTPRYLVIGTGKKITLECSQTMGHDKMYWYQQDPGMELHLIHYSYGVNSTEKGDLSSESTVSRIRTEHFPLTLESARPSHTSQYLCASSESNRVQPQHFGDGTRLSIL.

This clonotype appeared many times. The chain joins TRBV28 to TRBJ2-1, with TRBD1 as a possible D gene (5 bases). V was pared by 8 bases and J by 2 bases, with 13 bases between. This CDR3 spans 14 amino acids. Germline V gives CDR1 MDHEN, CDR2 SYDVKM. CDR3 sequence: CASLEQGPYNEQFF. The CDR3 DNA is TGTGCCAGCCTGGAGCAGGGCCCCTACAATGAGCAGTTCTTC.

Many counts were recorded for this clonotype. V gene TRBV12-3 or TRBV12-4 combines with J gene TRBJ2-7; D is undetermined. V lost 6 bases to trimming and J lost 0 bases, with 9 bases between them. The CDR3 runs to 13 residues. CDR3 nucleotides: TGTGCCAGCAGGGACCCCGCCTCCTACGAGCAGTACTTC. Protein: CASRDPASYEQYF.

This clonotype was seen at least ten times. This chain connects TRBV28 to TRBJ1-1, with a possible D match to TRBD1 (5 bases). The CDR3 has 14 amino acids. V shed 5 bases and J shed 6 bases, with 16 bases lying between them. The germline CDR1 and CDR2 sequences are MDHEN and SYDVKM. CDR3 in DNA: TGTGCCAGCAGTCCGCATTCCGGGACCGCTGAAGCTTTCTTT. Its translation is CASSPHSGTAEAFF.

The sample holds many counts of this clonotype. V and J are TRBV7-3 and TRBJ2-1; 10 bases map to TRBD1. The CDR3 length is 16 residues. The V segment lost 2 bases and the J segment 3 bases; nucleotides outside the gene matches: 4. The V gene's germline CDR1 is SGHTA and CDR2 FQGTGA. As DNA, the CDR3 is TGTGCCAGCAGCTTAGTCGGGACAGGGGTCTACAATGAGCAGTTCTTC. It specifies CASSLVGTGVYNEQFF.

The table lists this clonotype with many counts. The V and J genes are TRBV28 and TRBJ1-4, with D possibly being TRBD1 (5 bases). V dropped 6 bases and J dropped 3 bases, with 17 bases sitting between them. The V gene's germline CDR1 is MDHEN and CDR2 SYDVKM. CDR3 length: 16 amino acids. The CDR3 protein is CASSATDGGSNEKLFF. The CDR3 region has the DNA TGTGCCAGCAGCGCAACTGACGGGGGTTCTAATGAAAAACTGTTTTTT.

This clonotype was counted ten times or more. The chain couples TRBV20-1 to TRBJ2-4, with 12 bases identical to TRBD2. This CDR3 is built from 13 residues. Germline CDR1 reads DFQATT; CDR2 reads SNEGSKA (reference sequence). Trimming took 2 bases from V and 16 from J; bases not matched to a gene: 9. The CDR3 DNA reads TGCAGTGCTAGAACCTTGACTAGCGGGGGACAATACTTC. Its translation: CSARTLTSGGQYF.

At least ten counts were recorded for this clonotype. This chain joins TRBV27 and TRBJ1-1; D uncertain. Trimming took off 6 bases at V and 11 bases at J, with 13 bases between the two ends. Germline V gene sequence: CDR1 MNHEY, CDR2 SMNVEV (reference sequence). This CDR3 comprises 11 residues. This CDR3 is CASRTTQAAFF. The DNA of the CDR3 is TGTGCCAGCAGAACTACCCAGGCCGCTTTCTTT.

The V call is TRBV6-2 or TRBV6-3, the J call TRBJ2-2; 7 bases fit TRBD2. This CDR3 is built from 16 residues. Germline CDR1 MNHEY, CDR2 SVGEGT. J was trimmed by 4 bases and V by 2 bases; bases with no gene match: 7. The chain's CDR3 is CASSYESGKITGELFF. In DNA, the CDR3 is TGTGCCAGCAGTTACGAGAGCGGGAAGATCACCGGGGAGCTGTTTTTT.